This T cell receptor beta chain was captured by sequencing in a study of blood T cell repertoires in COVID-19. For the study at large: COVID-19 samples collected from the United States, Italy and Spain covered acute and convalescent phases. T cells, B-cell-depleted T cells, or PBMCs provided the cDNA or gDNA that served as material.

The CDR3 covers 14 residues. CDR1 SEHNR and CDR2 FQNEAQ come from the germline V gene (reference sequence). The authors' processing: Amplification with reference gene primers provided the estimates of nucleated cell counts. Assay used: immunoSEQ multiplex PCR; TCRdb lists only in-frame clones, some missing. The DNA was the basis for D and trimming; V, J and clone size are from that table. The sample gives tens of thousands of clones, 87% of which show up once; around 15% is in the top ten. Details on this clone: The junction departs from the called germline gene at one end, perhaps through a read error. The sample has other DNA sequences that encode this CDR3 too.

This sequence was found in a male donor with acute or convalescent COVID-19. The sample comprised peripheral blood. The gene calls are TRBV7-9 and TRBJ1-5; 7 nucleotides align to TRBD1. The CDR3 sequence is CASSLGTGNQPQHF. The CDR3 nucleotides are TGTGCCAGCAGTTTAGGGACAGGCAATCAGCCCCAGCATTTT.